The clone carrying this T cell receptor (beta chain) has at least ten counts. As yet, its antigen is unknown. TCRdb reprocessed the 5' RACE reads via MiXCR and lists one record per CDR3 protein. This table holds a few hundred thousand distinct CDR3 sequences, around 8.6% found once. The data are from a study of T cells after yellow fever vaccination. The ends were cut back, 4 bases at V and 5 bases at J, with 8 bases in the middle. This CDR3 region has 13 residues. Looked up from germline, CDR1 is SGHTA and CDR2 is FQGTGA. Whole-study results and caveats: Post-booster repertoires contained most primary-vaccination clones again (roughly 95% CD4, about 88% CD8). The secondary response was weaker, and its peak arrived faster, on day 5 versus 15.

This TCR was sampled from a man younger than 35 who received the YFV17D yellow fever vaccine. The material sequenced was CD4+ T cells sorted from PBMCs, taken 5 days after the yellow fever booster vaccination. The chain is built from TRBV7-3 and TRBJ2-2; D is unclear. CDR3 protein: CASSSGWTGELFF. CDR3 sequence (DNA): TGTGCCAGCAGCTCCGGGTGGACCGGGGAGCTGTTTTTT.